The entry below gives a single TCR beta chain sequence along with its context. Antigen specificity is unknown. Produced via immunoSEQ multiplex PCR; TCRdb's table is partial and in-frame only. Of about 5,500 clones listed, approximately 97% were seen once; the top ten hold around 10%. Time point given: new active TB diagnosis, blood taken before or within 7 days of starting treatment. This entry is derived from a study of T cells in tuberculosis. Whole-study context: PBMC were archived before or within 7 days of starting treatment. Study-wide findings and caveats: Cases with active tuberculosis were adults, while controls were adolescents.

The CDR3 runs 16 residues. This rearrangement joins TRBV12-2 to TRBJ2-7; TRBD2, as called in the table, went unchecked against the DNA. TRBV12-2 is described as a pseudogene. This receptor was taken from an adult with tuberculosis. Material: PBMCs, obtained at tuberculosis diagnosis. CDR3 nucleotides: TGTGCAAGTCGCTTCGGGGAGGGGGGACATTCCTACGAGCAGTACTTC. Its translation is CASRFGEGGHSYEQYF.